The TCR beta chain under discussion was sequenced for a study of shared clonotypes between healthy human individuals. This clone was recorded a few times. No antigen is known for it. Study findings and constraints: The study generally estimated greater richness for naive than memory subsets.

Each replicate PCR on the sorted subsets used approximately 200 ng DNA (around 30,000 T cell genomes). Libraries were prepared by immunoSEQ multiplex PCR; TCRdb keeps only in-frame clonotypes and omits some of them. The table has just over 2,000,000 clones, 95% seen once. Per the germline V gene, CDR1 is KGHSH and CDR2 is LQKENI. The CDR3 contains 14 residues. Trimming stripped 4 bases from V and 2 bases from J, with 9 bases between. Input material: naive CD4+ T cells sorted from blood. Specified subset: CD45RA+ positively selected. This clonotype was sampled from a man aged 18 to 30 in good health. The chain carries TRBV18 and TRBJ1-3; TRBD1 might be the D (5 bases). The CDR3 DNA is TGTGCCAGCTCACAGGGGAACGCTGGAAACACCATATATTTT. It specifies CASSQGNAGNTIYF.